The 7 T cell receptor beta chains given below trace back to one sample, sequenced in a study of CD8 T cells in Susac syndrome. It was with random hexamers that roughly 0.45 to 1 ug RNA was reverse transcribed. TCRdb re-called the immunoSEQ multiplex PCR reads with MiXCR, one entry per CDR3 protein. The sample yields 65,000 to 100,000 distinct CDR3 sequences, approximately 96% seen once. Sequences were obtained from CD8+ T cells from PBMCs. The receptor source for this set is a human donor with Susac syndrome.

V is TRBV5-1 and J is TRBJ1-2; perhaps TRBD1 as D (6 bases). This CDR3 comprises 14 residues. Trimming took off 4 bases at V and 4 bases at J, with 14 bases between the two ends. Germline-derived CDR1 and CDR2 are SGHRS and YFSETQ. The CDR3 loop is CASSPAQGIYGYTF. The CDR3 bases are TGCGCCAGCAGCCCCGCCCAGGGGATCTATGGCTACACCTTC. The full variable domain, its missing parts supplied by reference TRBV5-1 and TRBJ1-2, is KAGVTQTPRYLIKTRGQQVTLSCSPISGHRSVSWYQQTPGQGLQFLFEYFSETQRNKGNFPGRFSGRQFSNSRSEMNVSTLELGDSALYLCASSPAQGIYGYTFGSGTRLTVV.

This clonotype was recorded once. The V call is TRBV6-2 or TRBV6-3, the J call TRBJ2-7, with unresolved D. V was pared by 0 bases and J by 3 bases, with 3 bases between. Per germline, CDR1 MNHEY and CDR2 SVGEGT. This CDR3 spans 12 amino acids. The DNA for the CDR3 is TGTGCCAGCAGTTACTCGAACTACGAGCAGTACGTC. It translates to CASSYSNYEQYV.

The chain employs TRBV18 and TRBJ1-2, with 7 bases fitting TRBD1. This CDR3 is built from 14 residues. Germline V gene data show CDR1 as KGHSH and CDR2 as LQKENI. Trimming took 5 bases from V and 4 from J; bases not matched to a gene: 7. The CDR3, as DNA: TGTGCCAGCTCAATAGGGGGCTCACTCTATGGCTACACCTTC. It encodes CASSIGGSLYGYTF.

This clonotype was counted a single time. V gene TRBV5-1 combines with J gene TRBJ2-1; tentatively, D is TRBD1 (5 bases). Germline assignment: CDR1 SGHRS and CDR2 YFSETQ. V shed 0 bases and J shed 2 bases, with 12 bases lying between them. The length of the CDR3 is 16 residues. The CDR3 sequence: CASSLDEVGAYNEQFF. The CDR3 bases are TGCGCCAGCAGCTTGGACGAGGTAGGGGCCTACAATGAGCAGTTCTTC.

DNA for the CDR3: TGTGCCAGCAGTTTATGGGGCCCCAATCAGCCCCAGCATTTT. Translated: CASSLWGPNQPQHF. The J gene is TRBJ1-5, the V gene TRBV28; unclear D gene. The germline CDR1 and CDR2 sequences are MDHEN and SYDVKM. The CDR3 has 14 residues. The V gene lost 0 bases and the J gene lost 3 bases, with 6 bases spanning the gap.

The V gene is TRBV18, the J gene TRBJ2-5; D not resolved. The CDR3 is 10 residues long. The V end was cut by 5 bases, the J end by 8 bases, with 6 bases between. Germline V CDR1 and CDR2: KGHSH, LQKENI. This chain's CDR3 is CASSDGTQYF. CDR3 coding DNA: TGTGCCAGCTCAGATGGAACCCAGTACTTC.

This chain links TRBV5-1 with TRBJ2-5; D perhaps matches TRBD2 (5 bases). From germline, CDR1 is SGHRS and CDR2 YFSETQ. V lost 8 bases, J lost 5 bases, and 25 bases lay in between. The CDR3 is made up of 16 amino acids. CDR3 in DNA: TGCGCCAGTGACGAACTAGGACTTCCCACAAAGGAGACCCAGTACTTC. Its translation: CASDELGLPTKETQYF.